This T cell receptor (beta chain) was recovered during a study of OX40 agonist ivuxolimab in advanced cancers. Regarding the study in general: Ivuxolimab was an agonistic, fully human IgG2 monoclonal antibody directed against OX40 (CD134), a costimulatory receptor. Three dose-escalation patients achieved partial responses, one with hepatocellular carcinoma and two with cutaneous melanoma. Intravenous ivuxolimab was administered to patients every 2 weeks at six dose levels: 0.01, 0.1, 0.3, 1.5, 3 and 10 mg/kg. Prior anti-PD-1, anti-PD-L1 or anti-CTLA-4 therapy was permitted, and approximately 42% of dose-escalation patients had received checkpoint inhibitors. Of the 50 or so patients in dose escalation, 19 had hepatocellular carcinoma, about 15 had melanoma, 9 had renal cell carcinoma and 9 had head and neck cancer. The monotherapy dose-escalation portion (N = 52 patients) of the phase I ivuxolimab trial is reported in the paper. Peripheral TCRbeta sequencing aimed to test whether ivuxolimab altered TCR sequence diversity and caused clonal T-cell expansion. A male proportion of around 83% and a mean age of approximately 55 years, ranging from roughly 23 to 90, were recorded for the dose-escalation cohort.

To sequence the TCRbeta CDR3 region, genomic DNA was isolated from the sorted cells. TCRbeta CDR3 regions were sequenced using the immunoSEQ Assay. TCRdb took this table from immuneACCESS and kept in-frame rearrangements with V and J called. Such tables lack part of the clones; where checked against another copy, unresolved V genes explain under half of the gap, and the rest is unexplained. In all, the sample holds fewer than 85,000 clones, and 85% of those were seen once. The top ten constitute around 2% of the sample. The trial excluded patients who had a history of autoimmune disease or were on systemic immunosuppression. Peripheral blood for TCR sequencing was drawn from every dose cohort at baseline, at cycle 4 day 1 and at cycle 7 day 1. The samples were drawn from a first-in-human, open-label, multicenter phase I dose-escalation trial of ivuxolimab. Adults with locally advanced or metastatic melanoma, renal cell carcinoma, hepatocellular carcinoma or head and neck squamous cell carcinoma were enrolled in the trial. Before TCR sequencing, CD4+ T cells and CD8+ T cells from peripheral blood were sorted into separate populations.

Broader findings and caveats from the paper: Low levels of normalized T-cell clonal expansion were also shown by some nonresponding patients. In the 0.1-3.0 mg/kg groups, partial responders were among the patients with the lowest normalized peripheral clonal expansion, particularly in CD8+ T cells. Clonal expansion of both CD4+ and CD8+ blood T cells was observed from baseline to week 6 at doses 0.1 to 3.0 mg/kg. Which antigens the clonally expanded peripheral T cells were specific for was not determined. After ivuxolimab, more expanded clones were found on average in CD8+ T cells than in CD4+ T cells.

As to this clone: The target of this receptor is not known. No base quality values were provided; no much bigger clone lies one nucleotide off.

The sequence was obtained from an adult with an advanced solid tumor such as melanoma, head and neck, liver or kidney cancer. Sequencing used CD4+ or CD8+ T cells sorted from blood, obtained in a trial of the OX40 agonist ivuxolimab.

CDR3 region: CASSLPGLRNTEAFF. The nucleotides are TGTGCCAGCAGCTTACCGGGACTGAGGAACACTGAAGCTTTCTTT. Recombination connected TRBV7-8 to TRBJ1-1; TRBD1 is possibly the D segment (5 matching bases). As encoded in the germline V gene, CDR1 is SGHVS while CDR2 is FQNEAQ. At the junction V is shortened by 2 bases and J by 1 base, with 11 bases in between. The CDR3, from cysteine to phenylalanine, totals 15 residues. Of all the DNA, just the CDR3 is kept, 45 bases in frame from base 1.